Listed below are T cell receptor beta chains from one sample, sequenced in a study of T cells in localized non-small cell lung cancer. Some clones are missing from TCRdb's copy, which holds only in-frame ones; the method was immunoSEQ multiplex PCR. Altogether 9,500 to 11,000 clones are present, roughly nine tenths being singletons, with the ten largest covering roughly an eighth. The sequences come from peripheral blood, collected before any cancer treatment. These receptors came from a male donor at least 60 years old with stage III lung adenocarcinoma. Each CDR3 is given with its conserved first and last residue. A D gene is named only where the DNA matches it firmly. Expanded clones are given a class, and other clones once, few, many or no size at all.

j_call d_call v_call clone_size cdr3_aa cdr3_nt
TRBJ2-7 - TRBV5-6 - CASSFRGANSYEQYF TGTGCCAGCAGCTTTAGAGGGGCGAACTCCTACGAGCAGTACTTC
TRBJ2-7 - TRBV6-4 - CASSDHPLEQYF TGTGCCAGCAGTGACCACCCGCTTGAGCAGTACTTC
TRBJ2-1 - TRBV5-1 - CASSLGQANEQFF TGCGCCAGCAGCTTGGGGCAGGCCAATGAGCAGTTCTTC
TRBJ1-2 - TRBV19 - CASSLTGGADGYTF TGTGCCAGTAGTTTGACGGGGGGCGCTGATGGCTACACCTTC
TRBJ1-2 - TRBV7-9 - CASSLVDSEVSYGYTF TGTGCCAGCAGCTTAGTTGACAGCGAGGTCAGCTATGGCTACACCTTC
TRBJ1-1 - TRBV11-2 once CASSLDFQGNTEAFF TGTGCCAGCAGCTTAGATTTCCAGGGGAACACTGAAGCTTTCTTT
TRBJ2-2 - TRBV27 few CASSPFGGELFF TGTGCCAGCAGTCCCTTTGGCGGGGAGCTGTTTTTT
TRBJ1-3 - TRBV5-8 - CASSLLTLRQRNTIYF TGTGCCAGCAGCTTGCTCACCTTGCGACAGAGAAACACCATATATTTT
TRBJ2-1 TRBD2 TRBV4-1 few CASSQDFLAGGLSLYEQFF TGCGCCAGCAGCCAAGATTTTCTAGCGGGAGGGCTAAGTCTTTATGAGCAGTTCTTC
TRBJ1-1 - TRBV28 - CASSLTGGVSEAFF TGTGCCAGCAGTCTTACGGGGGGGGTTTCCGAAGCTTTCTTT
TRBJ1-3 - TRBV5-1 - CASSLQGTPSGNTIYF TGCGCCAGCAGCTTGCAGGGAACCCCCTCTGGAAACACCATATATTTT
TRBJ1-5 - TRBV6-6 - CASSYEGDQPQHF TGTGCCAGCAGTTACGAGGGAGATCAGCCCCAGCATTTT
TRBJ2-7 - TRBV5-5 - CASSLRQGGTYEQYF TGTGCCAGCAGCTTGCGGCAGGGGGGCACCTACGAGCAGTACTTC
TRBJ2-3 TRBD2 TRBV10-3 - CAIGGLAGGEDTQYF TGTGCCATCGGGGGACTAGCGGGGGGCGAGGATACGCAGTATTTT
TRBJ2-5 - TRBV11-2 - CASSLVSGGQETQYF TGTGCCAGCAGCTTAGTAAGCGGAGGCCAAGAGACCCAGTACTTC
TRBJ2-5 - TRBV10-2 few CASRWAYQETQYF TGCGCCAGCAGGTGGGCTTACCAAGAGACCCAGTACTTC
TRBJ2-5 - TRBV7-9 - CASSLPRDSGGETQYF TGTGCCAGCAGCCTCCCCCGGGACTCAGGAGGGGAGACCCAGTACTTC
TRBJ1-3 TRBD1 TRBV30 - CAWRIRTGGSGNTIYF TGTGCCTGGAGGATACGGACAGGGGGCTCTGGAAACACCATATATTTT
TRBJ2-1 - TRBV7-9 - CASSPRGAGTYNEQFF TGTGCCAGCAGCCCCCGGGGAGCGGGTACTTACAATGAGCAGTTCTTC
TRBJ1-3 - TRBV10-3 - CATTGSSNTIYF TGTGCCACCACCGGATCCTCAAACACCATATATTTT
TRBJ2-1 - TRBV6-4 once CASSDSWGTYNEQFF TGTGCCAGCAGTGACTCGTGGGGCACCTACAATGAGCAGTTCTTC
TRBJ2-2 TRBD1 TRBV28 - CASKPGQGEYGELFF TGTGCCAGCAAGCCGGGACAGGGGGAATACGGGGAGCTGTTTTTT
TRBJ2-7 - TRBV20-1 - CSAGPYEQYF TGCAGTGCTGGACCCTACGAGCAGTACTTC
TRBJ1-1 - TRBV15 - CATSRDRNSEAFF TGTGCCACCAGCAGAGATCGTAATTCTGAAGCTTTCTTT
TRBJ1-1 - TRBV4-3 - CASSQDVNTEAFF TGCGCCAGCAGCCAAGATGTGAACACTGAAGCTTTCTTT
TRBJ2-7 TRBD2 TRBV5-1 - CASSSGAGGPREQYF TGCGCCAGCAGCTCAGGAGCGGGAGGGCCTCGGGAGCAGTACTTC
TRBJ1-2 TRBD1 TRBV2 once CASSRPTGSYGYTF TGTGCCAGCAGCAGACCGACAGGGAGCTATGGCTACACCTTC
TRBJ2-7 - TRBV10-3 - CAISESGGDSYEQYF TGTGCCATCAGTGAGTCAGGAGGGGACTCCTACGAGCAGTACTTC
TRBJ1-1 TRBD1 TRBV6-1 - CASRTGVTEAFF TGTGCCAGCAGAACAGGGGTAACTGAAGCTTTCTTT
TRBJ2-6 - TRBV30 - CAWSGGRGSGANVLTF TGTGCCTGGAGTGGGGGCAGGGGCTCTGGGGCCAACGTCCTGACTTTC
TRBJ2-7 TRBD2 TRBV7-9 - CASSSSLAGRTYEQYF TGTGCCAGCAGCTCGTCGCTAGCGGGAAGAACGTACGAGCAGTACTTC
TRBJ2-1 - TRBV27 - CASSSGNEQFF TGTGCCAGCAGTTCCGGTAACGAGCAGTTCTTC
TRBJ2-6 - TRBV14 - CASSQVQTGANVLTF TGTGCCAGCAGCCAAGTTCAGACTGGGGCCAACGTCCTGACTTTC
TRBJ1-2 - TRBV19 - CASTRGGNYGYTF TGTGCCAGTACCCGGGGGGGAAACTATGGCTACACCTTC
TRBJ2-1 TRBD2 TRBV28 - CAAGGRLNEQFF TGTGCCGCCGGCGGGAGGCTTAATGAGCAGTTCTTC
TRBJ1-5 - TRBV15 once CATTQGGSNQPQHF TGTGCCACCACTCAAGGGGGAAGCAATCAGCCCCAGCATTTT
TRBJ2-1 TRBD2 TRBV7-9 - CASGNSGSSYNEQFF TGTGCCAGCGGTAATAGCGGGAGCTCCTACAATGAGCAGTTCTTC
TRBJ2-7 TRBD2 TRBV7-8 - CASSRSVAGGRTSEIYEQYF TGTGCCAGCAGCCGGAGTGTTGCGGGAGGGAGAACAAGCGAAATTTACGAGCAGTACTTC
TRBJ1-5 TRBD1 TRBV19 - CASSNRDRGYNQPQHF TGTGCCAGTAGTAACCGGGACAGGGGCTACAATCAGCCCCAGCATTTT
TRBJ2-6 - TRBV27 - CASRREVGSGISGANVLTF TGTGCCAGCAGAAGAGAGGTGGGGTCAGGGATCTCTGGGGCCAACGTCCTGACTTTC
TRBJ2-3 - TRBV7-9 - CASSLVARRVSDTQYF TGTGCCAGCAGCTTAGTAGCTCGGAGGGTTTCGGATACGCAGTATTTT
TRBJ2-1 TRBD2 TRBV5-1 - CASSLVLAEGNEQFF TGCGCCAGCAGCTTGGTTCTAGCGGAGGGGAATGAGCAGTTCTTC
TRBJ2-1 - TRBV29-1 few CSVDVGSEQFF TGCAGCGTTGATGTCGGGAGTGAGCAGTTCTTC
TRBJ2-2 - TRBV9 - CASSVEGVPGGELFF TGTGCCAGCAGCGTAGAAGGGGTCCCCGGCGGGGAGCTGTTTTTT
TRBJ2-1 TRBD1 TRBV11-2 - CASSLDRAAEQFF TGTGCCAGCAGCTTGGACAGGGCGGCGGAGCAGTTCTTC
TRBJ2-1 TRBD2 TRBV27 few CASKGRTSEYNEQFF TGTGCCAGCAAGGGGAGGACTAGCGAGTACAATGAGCAGTTCTTC
TRBJ2-2 TRBD2 TRBV5-4 - CANRSGRAGNGELFF TGTGCCAACCGTAGCGGGAGGGCCGGGAACGGGGAGCTGTTTTTT
TRBJ2-7 TRBD1 TRBV25-1 - CASSLGQGSYEQYF TGTGCCAGCAGTTTGGGACAGGGGTCCTACGAGCAGTACTTC
TRBJ2-5 TRBD2 TRBV29-1 few CSVLGTSAEETQYF TGCAGCGTTTTAGGGACTAGCGCCGAAGAGACCCAGTACTTC
TRBJ2-7 - TRBV4-1 - CASSLPGEGPSWDEQYF TGCGCCAGCAGCCTCCCGGGCGAGGGGCCCAGTTGGGACGAGCAGTACTTC
TRBJ2-7 TRBD2 TRBV10-3 few CAISESLAGSYEQYF TGTGCCATCAGTGAAAGTCTAGCGGGCTCCTACGAGCAGTACTTC
TRBJ2-1 - TRBV6-5 - CASTSGLQTYNEQFF TGTGCCAGCACCTCGGGACTGCAGACCTACAATGAGCAGTTCTTC
TRBJ2-7 - TRBV7-6 - CASSLRGGYEQYF TGTGCCAGCAGCTTAAGAGGGGGCTACGAGCAGTACTTC
TRBJ2-3 - TRBV7-9 - CASSFSQGKDTQYF TGTGCCAGCAGCTTTAGCCAGGGCAAAGATACGCAGTATTTT
TRBJ2-3 TRBD2 TRBV7-2 - CASSSGGTSGADTQYF TGTGCCAGCAGCTCAGGTGGGACTAGCGGGGCAGATACGCAGTATTTT
TRBJ2-7 - TRBV4-1 - CASSQGPIVASYEQYF TGCGCCAGCAGCCAGGGTCCAATTGTAGCAAGCTACGAGCAGTACTTC
TRBJ1-2 TRBD1 TRBV18 few CASSPLVGQGATNYGYTF TGTGCCAGCTCACCACTCGTTGGACAGGGGGCGACTAACTATGGCTACACCTTC
TRBJ2-3 - TRBV19 - CASSMGPADTQYF TGTGCCAGTAGTATGGGTCCGGCAGATACGCAGTATTTT